This T cell receptor beta chain was recorded in a study of blood T cell repertoires in COVID-19. On the study more broadly: Samples of COVID-19 (acute and convalescent) were obtained from the United States, Italy and Spain.

This clone has more than one count but fewer than ten. Data came from immunoSEQ multiplex PCR; TCRdb stores just in-frame clones and leaves some out. Seen here are around 130,000 clones, almost 85% observed once, and the top ten hold under 15%. Trimming took off 5 bases at V and 10 bases at J, with 14 bases between the two ends. Per germline, CDR1 MNHEY and CDR2 SVGAGI. This CDR3 spans 12 amino acids. The sequence came from a woman in her twenties or thirties who had recovered from COVID-19. What was sequenced was peripheral blood. The genes are TRBV6-5 and TRBJ2-5, with D possibly being TRBD1 (6 bases). CDR3 nucleotides: TGTGCCAGCAGTCCTCGACAGGAATACCAGTACTTC. Translation: CASSPRQEYQYF.